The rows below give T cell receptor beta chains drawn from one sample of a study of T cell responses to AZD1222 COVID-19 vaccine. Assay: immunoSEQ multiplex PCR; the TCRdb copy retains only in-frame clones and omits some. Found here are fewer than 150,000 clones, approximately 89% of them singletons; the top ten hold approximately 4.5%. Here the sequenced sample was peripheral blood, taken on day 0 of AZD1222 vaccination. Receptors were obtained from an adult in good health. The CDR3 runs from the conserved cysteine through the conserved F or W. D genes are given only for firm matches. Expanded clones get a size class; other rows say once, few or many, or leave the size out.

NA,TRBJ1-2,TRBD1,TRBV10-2,TGCGCCAGCAGTGGGACAGGTGACTATGGCTACACCTTC,CASSGTGDYGYTF
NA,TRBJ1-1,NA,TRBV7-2,TGTGCCAGCAGCTTAGGTCCACAGACCAACACTGAAGCTTTCTTT,CASSLGPQTNTEAFF
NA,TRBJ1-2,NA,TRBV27,TGTGCCAGCAGTTTACGGCAGGGATCCTACTATGGCTACACCTTC,CASSLRQGSYYGYTF
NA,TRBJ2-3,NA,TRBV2,TGTGCCAGCAAGCCTGACAGGATCGATACGCAGTATTTT,CASKPDRIDTQYF
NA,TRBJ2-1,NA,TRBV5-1,TGCGCCAGCAGCTTGTACGGGTCCCCGGAGGATGAGCAGTTCTTC,CASSLYGSPEDEQFF
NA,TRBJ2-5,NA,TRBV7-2,TGTGCCAGCAGCTTGGGAGGGGGCCCCCAAGAGACCCAGTACTTC,CASSLGGGPQETQYF
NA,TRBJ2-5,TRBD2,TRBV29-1,TGCAGCGCCGGGACTAGCGGCCAAGAGACCCAGTACTTC,CSAGTSGQETQYF
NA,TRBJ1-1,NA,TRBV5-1,TGCGCCAGCAGCTTGGAGGGTACCACTGAAGCTTTCTTT,CASSLEGTTEAFF
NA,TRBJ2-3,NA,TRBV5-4,TGTGCCAGCAGCTCCCAGGGAGGCGTGGATACGCAGTATTTT,CASSSQGGVDTQYF
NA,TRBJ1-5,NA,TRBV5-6,TGTGCCAGCAGCTTGTGGGGGGCGAGTATCGGGAGCAATCAGCCCCAGCATTTT,CASSLWGASIGSNQPQHF
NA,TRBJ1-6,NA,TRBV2,TGTGCCAGCAGTGATAATGGGGCGGGGCGTGGGAATTCACCCCTCCACTTT,CASSDNGAGRGNSPLHF
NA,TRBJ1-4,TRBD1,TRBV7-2,TGTGCCAGCAGCTTAGAAGGGACAGGGGGTTATGAAAAACTGTTTTTT,CASSLEGTGGYEKLFF
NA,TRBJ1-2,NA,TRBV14,TGTGCCAGCAGCCAAGACCTGGGGGCAGGGAACTATGGCTACACCTTC,CASSQDLGAGNYGYTF
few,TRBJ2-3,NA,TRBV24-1,TGTGCCACCAGTGGGGGCAGGGCGGGCTCAGATACGCAGTATTTT,CATSGGRAGSDTQYF
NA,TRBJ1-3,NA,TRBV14,TGTGCCAGCAGCCAAGATTGGGTCCAGGGAGGCCACTCTGGAAACACCATATATTTT,CASSQDWVQGGHSGNTIYF
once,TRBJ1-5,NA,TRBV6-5,TGTGCCAGCAGTAATCACGATGATCAGCCCCAGCATTTT,CASSNHDDQPQHF
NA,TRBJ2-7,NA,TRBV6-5,TGTGCCAGCACCCAACGAGGACTCGAGCAGTACTTC,CASTQRGLEQYF
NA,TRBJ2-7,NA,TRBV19,TGTGCCAGTAGCGCTCAGGGTTACGAGCAGTACTTC,CASSAQGYEQYF
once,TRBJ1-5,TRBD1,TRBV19,TGTGCCAGTAGTAACCGACAGGGGGGCAATCAGCCCCAGCATTTT,CASSNRQGGNQPQHF
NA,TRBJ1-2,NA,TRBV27,TGTGCCAGCAGTCCAAGACAGAACTACTATGGCTACACCTTC,CASSPRQNYYGYTF
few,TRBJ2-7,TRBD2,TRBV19,TGTGCCAGTAGAAGACTAGCGGGGGTGACCTACGAGCAGTACTTC,CASRRLAGVTYEQYF